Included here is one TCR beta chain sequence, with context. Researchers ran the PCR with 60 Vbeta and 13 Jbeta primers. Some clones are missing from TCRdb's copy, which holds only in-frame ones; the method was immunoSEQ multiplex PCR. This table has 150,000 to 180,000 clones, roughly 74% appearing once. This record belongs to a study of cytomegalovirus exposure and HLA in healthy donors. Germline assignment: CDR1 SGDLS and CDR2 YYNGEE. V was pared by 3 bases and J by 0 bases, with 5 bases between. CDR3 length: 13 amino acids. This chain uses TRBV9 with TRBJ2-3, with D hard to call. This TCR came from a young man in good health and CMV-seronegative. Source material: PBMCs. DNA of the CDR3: TGTGCCAGCAGCGATACTAGCACAGATACGCAGTATTTT. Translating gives CASSDTSTDTQYF.